What follows is one T cell receptor (beta chain) and its context. Its cognate antigen is unknown. Germline V gene lookup returns CDR1 LGHNA and CDR2 YSLEER. Trimming shortened V by 4 bases and J by 0 bases, and 13 bases separated the two germline ends. The length of the CDR3 is 16 residues. This sample is drawn from a study of vaccination effects on CD4 cells after COVID-19. Before sequencing, viral peptide pools were used by the ViraFEST assay to expand antigen-specific CD4+ T cells. Subsequent to roughly 9 days of culture, CD4+ T cells were isolated. The person acquired a PCR-confirmed SARS-CoV-2 infection between March and December 2020. Fresh IL-2-containing medium replaced half the medium on days 3 and 7. Here immunoSEQ multiplex PCR was the method, and the copy in TCRdb shows in-frame clones only, minus some. The data contain about 36,000 clones, over 60% of them singletons.

V gene TRBV4-3 combines with J gene TRBJ2-1, with D unclear. The sample was CD4+ T cells from PBMCs cultured with HCoV-NL63 spike peptides, taken before COVID-19 vaccination. The TCR sequence derives from a human donor who had a prior SARS-CoV-2 infection. CDR3 loop: CASSPHSTFSYNEQFF. CDR3 nucleotide sequence: TGCGCCAGCAGCCCCCATTCAACCTTCTCCTACAATGAGCAGTTCTTC.